Below are 15 T cell receptor beta chains sequenced from a single sample in a study of CD8 T cells in ankylosing spondylitis listed by TCRdb under 2017. The library came from 5' RACE. Sequencing was carried out with an Illumina HiSeq 2500. TCRdb applied fastp at Q25 and MiXCR to the public reads, then kept only in-frame beta chains. Records with the same CDR3 protein are collapsed into one entry carrying the most frequent genes and DNA. This sample has about 190,000 distinct CDR3 sequences in its table, and over 10% of those were observed once. The ten largest clones capture around 10% of the sample. The sequencing sample was made of blood, either unsorted or a sorted T cell fraction (not recorded which). The receptors stem from a female donor with ankylosing spondylitis or in good health (not recorded which).

This clonotype was recorded many times. This chain links TRBV6-2 or TRBV6-3 with TRBJ2-7; TRBD1 matches 7 bases. Per germline, CDR1 MNHEY and CDR2 SVGEGT. Germline trimming cut 4 bases from V and 2 bases from J; bases unmatched to any gene: 8. The CDR3 spans 15 residues. The CDR3 DNA reads as TGTGCCAGCAGTTCAGCAGGGGGTATCGCCTACGAGCAGTACTTC. It specifies CASSSAGGIAYEQYF.

The chain combines TRBV20-1 with TRBJ1-5, with D unresolved. The germline V and J ends were trimmed by 3 bases and 0 bases, with 12 bases remaining between them. The CDR3 is 15 amino acids. Germline lookup yields CDR1 DFQATT and CDR2 SNEGSKA (reference sequence). The CDR3: CSARAAVDSNQPQHF. DNA for the CDR3: TGCAGTGCTAGGGCTGCTGTGGATAGCAATCAGCCCCAGCATTTT.

This chain links TRBV27 with TRBJ2-7, with TRBD1 matching 10 bases. The CDR3 covers 15 residues. The V gene end was trimmed by 5 bases and the J gene end by 4 bases; junction bases not matched to a gene: 8. Per germline, CDR1 MNHEY and CDR2 SMNVEV (reference sequence). The CDR3 bases are TGTGCCAGCAGTGCATCGACAGGGGGCGGGTACGAGCAGTACTTC. The encoded protein is CASSASTGGGYEQYF.

This clonotype was seen at least ten times. CDR3: CASSKGGGRNQPQHF. The CDR3 DNA is TGTGCCAGCAGTAAGGGGGGTGGTAGGAATCAGCCCCAGCATTTT. V usage is TRBV12-3 or TRBV12-4 and J usage is TRBJ1-5; the D gene is possibly TRBD1 (6 bases). The CDR3 consists of 15 residues. V lost 5 bases, J lost 4 bases, and 15 bases lay in between.

This clonotype came up many times. This rearrangement joins TRBV6-1 to TRBJ2-2, with D perhaps matching TRBD1 (6 bases). Trimming shortened V by 2 bases and J by 4 bases, and 23 bases separated the two germline ends. The CDR3 totals 19 residues. From germline, CDR1 is MNHNS and CDR2 SASEGT. The CDR3 sequence is CASSESRQGSPLGTGELFF. As DNA, the CDR3 is TGTGCCAGCAGTGAATCGCGGCAGGGGAGTCCCCTCGGCACCGGGGAGCTGTTTTTT.

The chain is built from TRBV7-9 and TRBJ2-1; D is ambiguous. The CDR3 contains 11 residues. Germline lookup yields CDR1 SEHNR and CDR2 FQNEAQ (reference sequence). Trimming removed 5 bases at V and 9 bases at J, with 8 bases between. This CDR3 reads CASSPGLEQFF. CDR3 in DNA: TGTGCCAGCAGCCCTGGGCTTGAGCAGTTCTTC.

A remark on this clonotype: Germline and junction disagree at one end, which may indicate a read error. This chain links TRBV18 with TRBJ2-1, with 12 bases that match TRBD2. Germline-derived CDR1 and CDR2 are KGHSH and LQKENI. This CDR3 comprises 16 residues. The CDR3: CTSSPRTSGIIWEQFF. CDR3 nucleotide sequence: TGTACCAGCTCACCGCGGACTAGCGGGATAATCTGGGAGCAGTTCTTC. Filled out from reference TRBV18 and TRBJ2-1, the complete variable domain reads NAGVMQNPRHLVRRRGQEARLRCSPMKGHSHVYWYRQLPEEGLKFMVYLQKENIIDESGMPKERFSAEFPKEGPSILRIQQVVRGDSAAYFCTSSPRTSGIIWEQFFGPGTRLTVL.

The sample holds many counts of this clonotype. The V and J genes are TRBV7-2 and TRBJ2-2; D is undetermined. The V end lost 2 bases, the J end lost 1 base, and 11 bases lay between the germline ends. The CDR3 consists of 16 residues. Germline loops: CDR1 SGHTA, CDR2 FQGNSA. The CDR3 spells CASSLRSVQNTGELFF. For the CDR3, the DNA is TGTGCCAGCAGCTTAAGATCGGTACAGAACACCGGGGAGCTGTTTTTT. The full variable domain, its missing parts supplied by reference TRBV7-2 and TRBJ2-2, is GAGVSQSPSNKVTEKGKDVELRCDPISGHTALYWYRQSLGQGLEFLIYFQGNSAPDKSGLPSDRFSAERTGGSVSTLTIQRTQQEDSAVYLCASSLRSVQNTGELFFGEGSRLTVL.

About this clonotype itself: A clone one base away is much larger, so this may be a read error. The chain recombines TRBV12-3 or TRBV12-4 with TRBJ1-1; no definite D call. The CDR3 length is 14 residues. CDR3 DNA sequence: TGTGCCCGCAGTTTTCGCGGAGGGAACACTGAAGCTTTCTTT. Translation: CARSFRGGNTEAFF.

Many counts were recorded for this clonotype. The J gene is TRBJ2-7, the V gene TRBV20-1; 7 positions match TRBD1. The ends lost 3 bases at V and 2 bases at J; junction bases unmatched: 4. The germline gives CDR1 DFQATT, CDR2 SNEGSKA (reference sequence). The CDR3 is 13 amino acids. CDR3 protein: CSARTTGTYEQYF. CDR3 nucleotide sequence: TGCAGTGCTAGGACGACAGGGACCTACGAGCAGTACTTC.

The chain has TRBV28 and TRBJ2-1; 9 bases match TRBD2. This CDR3 comprises 13 residues. V dropped 5 bases and J dropped 8; count of bases not matched to a gene: 4. In germline, CDR1 is MDHEN, CDR2 SYDVKM. CDR3 loop: CASSSGTSHEQFF. CDR3 coding DNA: TGTGCCAGCAGTAGTGGGACTAGCCATGAGCAGTTCTTC.

The chain uses TRBV29-1 and TRBJ2-7, with D possibly being TRBD1 (6 bases). This CDR3 spans 13 amino acids. V lost 6 bases and J lost 1, with 13 bases in between. From germline, CDR1 is SQVTM and CDR2 ANQGSEA. CDR3 sequence (DNA): TGCAGCGTCGGACAGAGTTTATCCTACGAGCAGTACTTC. Protein product: CSVGQSLSYEQYF.

This clonotype was seen repeatedly, ten times or more. The chain joins TRBV20-1 to TRBJ2-2; weak D call: TRBD2 (5 bases). V gave up 2 bases and J gave up 7 bases, with 14 bases separating them. CDR1 and CDR2 (germline): DFQATT, SNEGSKA (reference sequence). This CDR3 is 14 amino acids long. CDR3 DNA: TGCAGTGCTAGACCCCCTCTGGAGGTCGGGGAGCTGTTTTTT. It specifies CSARPPLEVGELFF.

This clonotype has at least ten counts. The chain has TRBV2 and TRBJ2-1, with 10 bases matching TRBD1. The CDR3 covers 14 residues. Germline V gives CDR1 SNHLY, CDR2 FYNNEI. V shed 6 bases and J 8 bases; nucleotides not matched to a gene: 7. The CDR3 loop reads CASSRQGARDEQFF. The CDR3 nucleotides read TGTGCCAGCAGCAGACAGGGGGCGAGGGATGAGCAGTTCTTC.

This clonotype was seen many times. The V gene is TRBV7-6, the J gene TRBJ2-2; D unresolved. The V gene's germline CDR1 is SGHVS and CDR2 FNYEAQ. V was clipped by 5 bases and J by 4 bases, with 14 bases between them. The CDR3 consists of 15 residues. In nucleotides, the CDR3 is TGTGCCAGCAGCCTCCTCCGGTGGGGCACCGGGGAGCTGTTTTTT. Encoded protein: CASSLLRWGTGELFF.